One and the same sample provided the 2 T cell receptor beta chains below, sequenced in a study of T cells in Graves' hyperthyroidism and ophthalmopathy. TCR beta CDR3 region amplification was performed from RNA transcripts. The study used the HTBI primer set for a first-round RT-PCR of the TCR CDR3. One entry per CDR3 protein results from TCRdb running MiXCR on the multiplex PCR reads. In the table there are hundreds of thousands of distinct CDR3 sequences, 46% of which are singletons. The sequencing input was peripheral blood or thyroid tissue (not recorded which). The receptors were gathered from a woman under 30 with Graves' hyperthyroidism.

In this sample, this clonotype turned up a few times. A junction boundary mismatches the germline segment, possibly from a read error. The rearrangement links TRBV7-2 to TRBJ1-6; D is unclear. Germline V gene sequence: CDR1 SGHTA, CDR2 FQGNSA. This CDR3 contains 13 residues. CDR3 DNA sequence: TGCGCCAGCAGCCAAGCCGAGGATTCACCCCTCCACTTT. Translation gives CASSQAEDSPLHF.

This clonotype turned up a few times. CDR3 DNA sequence: TGTGCCAGCAGCTTTGACAGGGGGTTTAGCAATTCACCCCTCCACTTT. Amino acid sequence: CASSFDRGFSNSPLHF. The chain combines TRBV2 with TRBJ1-6; the match to TRBD1 covers 9 bases. This CDR3 spans 16 amino acids. Trimming at V came to 6 bases and at J to 7 bases, leaving 10 bases not matched to a gene. Germline CDR1 is SNHLY and CDR2 is FYNNEI.